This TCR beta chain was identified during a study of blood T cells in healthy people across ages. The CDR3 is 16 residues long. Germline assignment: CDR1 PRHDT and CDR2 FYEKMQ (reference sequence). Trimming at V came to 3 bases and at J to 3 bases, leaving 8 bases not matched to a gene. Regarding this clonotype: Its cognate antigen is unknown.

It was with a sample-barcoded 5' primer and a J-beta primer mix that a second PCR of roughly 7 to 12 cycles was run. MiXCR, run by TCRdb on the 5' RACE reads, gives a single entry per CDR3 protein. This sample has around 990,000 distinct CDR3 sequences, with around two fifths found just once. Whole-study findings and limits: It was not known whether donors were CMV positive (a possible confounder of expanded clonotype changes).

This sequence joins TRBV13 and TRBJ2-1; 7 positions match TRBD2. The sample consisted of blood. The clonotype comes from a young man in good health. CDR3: CASSFRGRDNYNEQFF. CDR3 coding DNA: TGTGCCAGCAGCTTTCGGGGGAGGGATAACTACAATGAGCAGTTCTTC.